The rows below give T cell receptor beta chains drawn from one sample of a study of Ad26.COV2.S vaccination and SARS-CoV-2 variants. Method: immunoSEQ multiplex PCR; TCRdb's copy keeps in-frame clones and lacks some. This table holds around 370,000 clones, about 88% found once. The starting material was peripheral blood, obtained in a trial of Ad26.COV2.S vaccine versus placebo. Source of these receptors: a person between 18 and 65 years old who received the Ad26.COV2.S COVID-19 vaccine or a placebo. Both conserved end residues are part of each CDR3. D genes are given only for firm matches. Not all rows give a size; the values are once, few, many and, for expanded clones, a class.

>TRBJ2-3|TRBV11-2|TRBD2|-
CASSLSSGGPTDTQYF
TGTGCCAGCAGCTTATCTAGCGGGGGGCCAACAGATACGCAGTATTTT
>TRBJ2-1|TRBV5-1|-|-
CASSLAEGGAYNEQFF
TGCGCCAGCAGCTTGGCTGAGGGGGGCGCCTACAATGAGCAGTTCTTC
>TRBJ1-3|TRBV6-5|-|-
CASSLKGFGTIYF
TGTGCCAGCAGCCTGAAGGGTTTTGGCACCATATATTTT
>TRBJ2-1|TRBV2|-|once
CASSELDSYNEQFF
TGTGCCAGCAGTGAACTTGACTCCTACAATGAGCAGTTCTTC
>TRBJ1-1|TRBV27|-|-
CASQEQGLNTEAFF
TGTGCCAGTCAGGAACAGGGTCTGAACACTGAAGCTTTCTTT
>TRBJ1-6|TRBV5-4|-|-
CASRQDSATPLHF
TGTGCCAGCAGACAGGACAGCGCTACACCCCTCCACTTT
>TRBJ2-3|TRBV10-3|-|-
CASRQVGDTQYF
TGTGCCAGCCGACAGGTGGGAGATACGCAGTATTTT
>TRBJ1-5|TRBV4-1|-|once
CASSQAGDLAQPQHF
TGCGCCAGCAGCCAAGCGGGGGATTTGGCTCAGCCCCAGCATTTT
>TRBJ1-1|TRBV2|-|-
CASSVGGLTEAFF
TGTGCCAGCAGTGTTGGGGGTTTAACTGAAGCTTTCTTT
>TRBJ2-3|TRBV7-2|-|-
CASSLPGGPRAQYF
TGTGCCAGCAGCTTACCGGGGGGCCCACGGGCGCAGTATTTT
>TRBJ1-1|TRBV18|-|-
CASSPLPNTEAFF
TGTGCCAGCTCCCCACTCCCCAACACTGAAGCTTTCTTT
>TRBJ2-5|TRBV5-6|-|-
CASSYWADLYQETQYF
TGTGCCAGCAGCTATTGGGCAGACCTGTACCAAGAGACCCAGTACTTC
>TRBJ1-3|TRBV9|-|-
CASNNEQGTGNTIYF
TGTGCCAGCAATAATGAACAGGGTACTGGAAACACCATATATTTT
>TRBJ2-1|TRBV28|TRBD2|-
CASSLSGRADDEQFF
TGTGCCAGCAGTTTAAGCGGGAGGGCCGACGATGAGCAGTTCTTC
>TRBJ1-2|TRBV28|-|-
CASSLRQANGYTF
TGTGCCAGCAGTTTACGGCAAGCGAATGGCTACACCTTC
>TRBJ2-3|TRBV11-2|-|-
CASSQYVNSADTQYF
TGTGCCAGCAGCCAATACGTGAACTCGGCAGATACGCAGTATTTT
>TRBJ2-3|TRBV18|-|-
CASSPSGAGADTQYF
TGTGCCAGCTCACCGTCGGGAGCAGGAGCGGATACGCAGTATTTT
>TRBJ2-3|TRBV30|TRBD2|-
CAWRVAGGTDTQYF
TGTGCCTGGAGGGTAGCGGGGGGTACAGATACGCAGTATTTT
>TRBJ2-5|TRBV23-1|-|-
CASSQLGGRKETQYF
TGCGCCAGCAGTCAATTAGGCGGGCGAAAGGAGACCCAGTACTTC
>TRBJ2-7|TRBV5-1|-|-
CASSPGSTSYEQYF
TGCGCCAGCAGCCCCGGATCGACCTCCTACGAGCAGTACTTC
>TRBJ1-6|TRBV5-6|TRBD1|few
CASSLGQGKSPLHF
TGTGCCAGCAGCTTGGGACAGGGAAAGTCACCCCTCCACTTT
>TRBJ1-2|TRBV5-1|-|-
CASSLGVWQDNYGYTF
TGCGCCAGCAGCTTGGGGGTGTGGCAGGACAACTATGGCTACACCTTC
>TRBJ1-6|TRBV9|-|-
CASSVYSTRGALNSPLHF
TGTGCCAGCAGCGTTTACTCGACAAGGGGGGCCCTTAATTCACCCCTCCACTTT
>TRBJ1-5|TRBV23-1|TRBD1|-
CASSHAGQGVVGNQPQHF
TGCGCCAGCAGTCATGCCGGACAGGGGGTAGTTGGCAATCAGCCCCAGCATTTT
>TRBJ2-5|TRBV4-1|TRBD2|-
CASSQPGGTSGLETQYF
TGCGCCAGCAGCCAGCCTGGGGGGACTAGCGGATTGGAGACCCAGTACTTC
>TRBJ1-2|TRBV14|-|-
CASSQDTRVSVGYTF
TGTGCCAGCAGCCAAGATACCAGGGTTTCGGTTGGCTACACCTTC
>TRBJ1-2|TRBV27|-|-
CASSLQGIDGYTF
TGTGCCAGCAGTTTACAGGGGATTGATGGCTACACCTTC
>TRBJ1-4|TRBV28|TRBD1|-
CASESGGSATNEKLFF
TGTGCCAGCGAATCAGGGGGCAGTGCAACTAATGAAAAACTGTTTTTT
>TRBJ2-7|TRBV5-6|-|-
CASRIKDHIYEQYF
TGTGCCAGCAGGATCAAGGACCATATTTACGAGCAGTACTTC
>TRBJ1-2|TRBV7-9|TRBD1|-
CASSSGDRGGDGYTF
TGTGCCAGCAGCTCCGGGGACAGGGGAGGCGATGGCTACACCTTC
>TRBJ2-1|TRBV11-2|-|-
CASSVGTFFRDEQFF
TGTGCCAGCAGCGTGGGGACTTTCTTTAGGGATGAGCAGTTCTTC
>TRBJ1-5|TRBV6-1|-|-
CASSATGGYSNQPQHF
TGTGCCAGCAGTGCCACCGGGGGATATAGCAATCAGCCCCAGCATTTT
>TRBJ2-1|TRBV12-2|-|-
CASPEGEQFF
TGTGCAAGTCCCGAGGGCGAGCAGTTCTTC
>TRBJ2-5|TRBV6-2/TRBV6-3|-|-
CASSPFNVAETQYF
TGTGCCAGCAGCCCCTTTAACGTGGCAGAGACCCAGTACTTC
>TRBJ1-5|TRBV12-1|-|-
CASTGTVDNQPQHF
TGTGCCAGCACCGGGACAGTAGACAATCAGCCCCAGCATTTT
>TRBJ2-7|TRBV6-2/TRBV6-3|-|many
CASSYKGYEQYF
TGTGCCAGCAGTTACAAAGGCTACGAGCAGTACTTC
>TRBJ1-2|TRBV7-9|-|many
CASSALKGSGGYTF
TGTGCCAGCAGCGCCCTCAAGGGCTCCGGTGGCTACACCTTC
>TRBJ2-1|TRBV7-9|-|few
CASSTTINEQFF
TGTGCCAGCAGCACGACTATCAATGAGCAGTTCTTC
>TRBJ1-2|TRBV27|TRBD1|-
CASSSQGAMSGYTF
TGTGCCAGCAGTTCGCAGGGGGCGATGAGCGGCTACACCTTC
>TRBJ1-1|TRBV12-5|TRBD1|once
CASGLEAGGRTEAFF
TGTGCTAGTGGTTTGGAGGCAGGGGGGAGGACTGAAGCTTTCTTT
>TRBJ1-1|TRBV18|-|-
CASSQSSGNTEAFF
TGTGCCAGCTCACAATCCTCAGGGAACACTGAAGCTTTCTTT
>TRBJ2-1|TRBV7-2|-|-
CASSLAGTSGNEQFF
TGTGCCAGCAGCTTAGCGGGGACCTCGGGGAATGAGCAGTTCTTC
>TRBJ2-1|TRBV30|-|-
CAWRRAAYNEQFF
TGTGCCTGGAGACGGGCCGCCTACAATGAGCAGTTCTTC
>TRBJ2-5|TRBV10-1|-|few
CASSSGDQKQETQYF
TGCGCCAGCAGCTCGGGGGACCAAAAGCAAGAGACCCAGTACTTC
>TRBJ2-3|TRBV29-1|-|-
CSGKTAGDTQYF
TGCAGCGGGAAGACTGCCGGCGATACGCAGTATTTT
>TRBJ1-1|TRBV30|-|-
CAWSRGFTEAFF
TGTGCCTGGAGCCGGGGCTTCACTGAAGCTTTCTTT
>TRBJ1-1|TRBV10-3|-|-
CAIGVPGPGRGKNTEAFF
TGTGCCATCGGCGTCCCGGGACCCGGGAGGGGGAAGAACACTGAAGCTTTCTTT
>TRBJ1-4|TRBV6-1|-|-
CASSEAWGFNEKLFF
TGTGCCAGCAGTGAAGCCTGGGGCTTCAATGAAAAACTGTTTTTT
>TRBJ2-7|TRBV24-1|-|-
CATSDPSGSSYEQYF
TGTGCCACCAGTGACCCCAGCGGATCGAGCTACGAGCAGTACTTC
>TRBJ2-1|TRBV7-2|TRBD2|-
CASSLADAGGRSYNEQFF
TGTGCCAGCAGCTTAGCTGATGCGGGAGGTCGCTCCTACAATGAGCAGTTCTTC
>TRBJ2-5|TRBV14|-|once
CASSQDVGEQETQYF
TGTGCCAGCAGCCAAGATGTGGGAGAGCAAGAGACCCAGTACTTC
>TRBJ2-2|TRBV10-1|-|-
CASSDGPTTGELFF
TGCGCCAGCAGTGACGGGCCGACGACCGGGGAGCTGTTTTTT